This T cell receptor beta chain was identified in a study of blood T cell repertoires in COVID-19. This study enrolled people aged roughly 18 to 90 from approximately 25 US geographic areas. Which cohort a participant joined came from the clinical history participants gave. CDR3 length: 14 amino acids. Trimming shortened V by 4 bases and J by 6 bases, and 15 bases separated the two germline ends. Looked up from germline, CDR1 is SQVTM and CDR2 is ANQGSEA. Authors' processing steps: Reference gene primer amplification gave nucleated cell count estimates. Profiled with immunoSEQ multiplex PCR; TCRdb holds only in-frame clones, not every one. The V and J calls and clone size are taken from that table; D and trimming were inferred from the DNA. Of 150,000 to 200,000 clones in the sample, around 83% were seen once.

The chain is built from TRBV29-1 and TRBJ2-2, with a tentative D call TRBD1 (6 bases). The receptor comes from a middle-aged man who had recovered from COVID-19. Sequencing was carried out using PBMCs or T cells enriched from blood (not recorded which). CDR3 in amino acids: CSVGGAEGAGELFF. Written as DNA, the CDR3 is TGCAGCGTTGGGGGCGCTGAGGGGGCCGGGGAGCTGTTTTTT.